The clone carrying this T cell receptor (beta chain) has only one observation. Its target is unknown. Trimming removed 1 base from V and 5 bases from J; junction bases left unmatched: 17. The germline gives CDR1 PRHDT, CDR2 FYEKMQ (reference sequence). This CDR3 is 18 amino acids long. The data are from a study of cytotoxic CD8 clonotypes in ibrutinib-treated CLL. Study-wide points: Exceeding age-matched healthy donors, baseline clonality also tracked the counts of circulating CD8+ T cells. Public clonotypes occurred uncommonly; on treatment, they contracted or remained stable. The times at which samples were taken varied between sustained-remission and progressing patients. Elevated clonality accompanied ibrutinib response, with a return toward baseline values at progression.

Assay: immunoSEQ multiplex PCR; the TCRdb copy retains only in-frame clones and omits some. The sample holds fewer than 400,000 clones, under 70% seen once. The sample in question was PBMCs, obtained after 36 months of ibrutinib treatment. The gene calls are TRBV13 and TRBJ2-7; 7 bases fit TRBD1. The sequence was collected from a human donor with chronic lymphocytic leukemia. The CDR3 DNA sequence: TGTGCCAGCAGCTTAGACAGGGGTAGAGACGGAAGTCGGGACGAGCAGTACTTC. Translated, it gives CASSLDRGRDGSRDEQYF. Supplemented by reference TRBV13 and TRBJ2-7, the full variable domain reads AAGVIQSPRHLIKEKRETATLKCYPIPRHDTVYWYQQGPGQDPQFLISFYEKMQSDKGSIPDRFSAQQFSDYHSELNMSSLELGDSALYFCASSLDRGRDGSRDEQYFGPGTRLTVT.